Listed below are T cell receptor beta chains from one sample, sequenced in a study of T cell responses to AZD1222 COVID-19 vaccine. The assay was immunoSEQ multiplex PCR, and TCRdb's table has in-frame clones only and misses some. The data hold 150,000 to 200,000 clones, with approximately 90% observed a single time. The input for sequencing was peripheral blood, taken 28 days after the second dose of the MenACWY control vaccine. Receptor source: an adult who received the MenACWY meningococcal vaccine as a control. CDR3s include the opening cysteine and the closing phenylalanine or tryptophan. A D gene is named only where the DNA matches it firmly. Rows give clone size only sometimes, using once, few, many, or a class for an expanded clone.

>TRBJ2-2|TRBD2|TRBV7-9|NA|13
TGTGCCAGCAGCTGGACTAGCGGCGGGGAGCTGTTTTTT
CASSWTSGGELFF
>TRBJ2-3|NA|TRBV20-1|NA|14
TGCAGTGCTAGTTCAGGGCTGCGCACAGATACGCAGTATTTT
CSASSGLRTDTQYF
>TRBJ2-7|NA|TRBV10-2|NA|11
TGCGCCAGCAGTGAAGGCTACGAGCAGTACTTC
CASSEGYEQYF
>TRBJ1-4|NA|TRBV14|NA|13
TGTGCCAGCAGCCAGTATACTAATGAAAAACTGTTTTTT
CASSQYTNEKLFF
>TRBJ2-3|NA|TRBV7-9|NA|15
TGTGCCAGCAGCTTCGGGACCTCTAGCACAGATACGCAGTATTTT
CASSFGTSSTDTQYF
>TRBJ2-7|NA|TRBV7-2|NA|15
TGTGCCAGCAGTAAATCAGGGGCGGCTCTCTACGAGCAGTACTTC
CASSKSGAALYEQYF
>TRBJ2-7|NA|TRBV3-1/TRBV3-2|NA|15
TGTGCCAGCAGCCAGGACAGCTCTCTCTCCTACGAGCAGTACTTC
CASSQDSSLSYEQYF
>TRBJ2-7|NA|TRBV10-3|NA|13
TGTGCCATCGCAGACAGGAGCTCCTACGAGCAGTACTTC
CAIADRSSYEQYF
>TRBJ2-7|NA|TRBV15|few|13
TGTGCCACCAGCAGAGCACAACCCGACGAGCAGTACTTC
CATSRAQPDEQYF
>TRBJ2-5|NA|TRBV6-2/TRBV6-3|once|16
TGTGCCAGCAGCCTCCTAATAGCAGTGGGCCTGGAGACCCAGTACTTC
CASSLLIAVGLETQYF
>TRBJ1-4|NA|TRBV5-5|NA|15
TGTGCCAGCAGCTTGGAAAACTTTGGGGGTGAAAAACTGTTTTTT
CASSLENFGGEKLFF
>TRBJ2-7|TRBD2|TRBV28|NA|14
TGTGCCAGCAGTTTAGGCGGGAGTAGAAACGAGCAGTACTTC
CASSLGGSRNEQYF
>TRBJ2-7|NA|TRBV25-1|NA|15
TGTGCCAGCAGCTCAACACGGGACACTTCCTACGAGCAGTACTTC
CASSSTRDTSYEQYF
>TRBJ1-3|NA|TRBV6-1|once|14
TGTGCCAGCAGTGAAATCCGCTCTGGAAACACCATATATTTT
CASSEIRSGNTIYF
>TRBJ2-7|TRBD1|TRBV28|NA|15
TGTGCCAGCAGTTATTGGGACAGTTGGGGGTACGAGCAGTACTTC
CASSYWDSWGYEQYF
>TRBJ1-2|NA|TRBV30|NA|14
TGTGCCTGGAGTGTATTAACCGGCTACTATGGCTACACCTTC
CAWSVLTGYYGYTF
>TRBJ1-3|NA|TRBV28|NA|17
TGTGCCAGCAGGGAGGGGATCTACAGGGTCTCTGGAAACACCATATATTTT
CASREGIYRVSGNTIYF
>TRBJ1-6|NA|TRBV30|NA|14
TGTGCCTGGAGGGACGACTCCTATAATTCACCCCTCCACTTT
CAWRDDSYNSPLHF
>TRBJ1-2|NA|TRBV28|NA|14
TGTGCCAGCAGTCCACCGGGTATTCGGGGCGGCTACACCTTC
CASSPPGIRGGYTF
>TRBJ2-1|NA|TRBV7-3|NA|15
TGTGCCAGCAGCACCGGACAGACCGCAGTCGCTGAGCAGTTCTTC
CASSTGQTAVAEQFF
>TRBJ1-2|NA|TRBV28|NA|13
TGTGCCAGCAGTTCCTCTCCATCATATGGCTACACCTTC
CASSSSPSYGYTF
>TRBJ2-7|TRBD1|TRBV7-2|NA|15
TGTGCCAGCAGCACGACAGGGGGCGGGATTGGCGAGCAGTACTTC
CASSTTGGGIGEQYF
>TRBJ1-4|NA|TRBV7-9|NA|15
TGTGCCAGCAGCTCCGTGGGCCTGGGGGTTGAAAAACTGTTTTTT
CASSSVGLGVEKLFF
>TRBJ1-2|NA|TRBV11-2|once|14
TGTGCCAGCCACCGGGCAGGGCGGTATGGTGGCTACACCTTC
CASHRAGRYGGYTF
>TRBJ2-1|TRBD1|TRBV7-2|once|15
TGTGCCAGCACTTACCAATTCGGGACAGCCGGTGAGCAGTTCTTC
CASTYQFGTAGEQFF
>TRBJ1-5|NA|TRBV27|NA|13
TGTGCCAGCAGTATTGCAAGCAATCAGCCCCAGCATTTT
CASSIASNQPQHF
>TRBJ2-7|TRBD1|TRBV5-4|NA|14
TGTGCCAGCAGCAATGACAGGGAACTCAGCGAGCAGTACTTC
CASSNDRELSEQYF
>TRBJ2-2|NA|TRBV19|NA|13
TGTGCCAGTAGTATACAGGGGACCGGGGAGCTGTTTTTT
CASSIQGTGELFF
>TRBJ1-1|TRBD1|TRBV5-1|NA|16
TGCGCCAGCAGCTTGGGGTACTCGTCAGGGGGGACTGAAGCTTTCTTT
CASSLGYSSGGTEAFF
>TRBJ1-4|NA|TRBV5-4|NA|13
TGTGCCAGCAGCCCCGGAGGTCATGAAAAACTGTTTTTT
CASSPGGHEKLFF
>TRBJ2-5|TRBD2|TRBV27|NA|15
TGTGCCAGCAGTTTAGGTGGGAGGGCGGGAGAGACCCAGTACTTC
CASSLGGRAGETQYF
>TRBJ2-5|NA|TRBV11-2|NA|14
TGTGCCAGCAGCTTGGTGGGGGCGCGAGAGACCCAGTACTTC
CASSLVGARETQYF
>TRBJ2-5|TRBD2|TRBV7-2|NA|15
TGTGCCAGCAGTTTAGCGGGGAGAACGCAAGGGACCCAGTACTTC
CASSLAGRTQGTQYF
>TRBJ2-7|NA|TRBV27|NA|15
TGTGCCAGCAGTTTATCGATGAGTTTCCCCTACGAGCAGTACTTC
CASSLSMSFPYEQYF
>TRBJ1-4|NA|TRBV19|NA|15
TGTGCCAGTAGTATAGATGGGGACGTCAATGAAAAACTGTTTTTT
CASSIDGDVNEKLFF
>TRBJ1-5|TRBD1|TRBV6-5|once|14
TGTGCCAGCAGTTACTCGACAGGGATTCAGCCCCAGCATTTT
CASSYSTGIQPQHF